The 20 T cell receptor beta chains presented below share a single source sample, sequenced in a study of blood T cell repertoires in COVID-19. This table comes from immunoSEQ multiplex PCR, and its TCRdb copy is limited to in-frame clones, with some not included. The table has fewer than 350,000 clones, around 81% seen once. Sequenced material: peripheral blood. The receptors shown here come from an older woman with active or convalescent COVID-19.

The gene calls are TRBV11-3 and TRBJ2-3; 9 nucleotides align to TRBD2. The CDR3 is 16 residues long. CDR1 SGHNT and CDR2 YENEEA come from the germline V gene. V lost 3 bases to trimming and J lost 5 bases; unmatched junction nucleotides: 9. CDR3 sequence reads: CASSLNGGGAGDTQYF. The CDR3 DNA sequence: TGTGCCAGCAGCTTGAATGGCGGGGGGGCCGGAGATACGCAGTATTTT.

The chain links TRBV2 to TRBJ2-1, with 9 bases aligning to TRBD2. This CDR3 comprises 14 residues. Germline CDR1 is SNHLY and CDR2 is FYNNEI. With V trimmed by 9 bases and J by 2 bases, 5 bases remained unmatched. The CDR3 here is CASTSGRTYNEQFF. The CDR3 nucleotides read TGTGCCAGTACTAGCGGGCGGACCTACAATGAGCAGTTCTTC.

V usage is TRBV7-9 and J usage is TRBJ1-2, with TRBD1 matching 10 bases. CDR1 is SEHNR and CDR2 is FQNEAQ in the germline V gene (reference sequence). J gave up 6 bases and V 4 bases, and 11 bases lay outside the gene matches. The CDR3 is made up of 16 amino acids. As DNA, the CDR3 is TGTGCCAGCAGCTCACCCGGGGGGACAGGGGCAAATGGCTACACCTTC. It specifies CASSSPGGTGANGYTF.

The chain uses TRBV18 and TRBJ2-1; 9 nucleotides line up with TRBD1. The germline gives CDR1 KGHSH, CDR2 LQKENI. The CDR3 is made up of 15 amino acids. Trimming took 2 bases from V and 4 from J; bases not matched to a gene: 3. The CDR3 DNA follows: TGTGCCAGCTCACCAGGGACAGGGTGGTACAATGAGCAGTTCTTC. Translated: CASSPGTGWYNEQFF.

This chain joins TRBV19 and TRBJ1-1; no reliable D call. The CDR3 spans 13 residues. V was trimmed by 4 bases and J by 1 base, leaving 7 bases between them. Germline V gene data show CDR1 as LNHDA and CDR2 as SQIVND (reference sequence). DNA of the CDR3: TGTGCCAGTAGTAATACAGCGAACACTGAAGCTTTCTTT. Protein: CASSNTANTEAFF.

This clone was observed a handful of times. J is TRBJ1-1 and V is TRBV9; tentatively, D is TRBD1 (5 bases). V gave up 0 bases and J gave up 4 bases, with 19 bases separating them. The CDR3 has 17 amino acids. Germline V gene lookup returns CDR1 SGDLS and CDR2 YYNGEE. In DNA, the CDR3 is TGTGCCAGCAGCGTAGGTCAGAGGGGAGGATTGGGCACTGAAGCTTTCTTT. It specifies CASSVGQRGGLGTEAFF.

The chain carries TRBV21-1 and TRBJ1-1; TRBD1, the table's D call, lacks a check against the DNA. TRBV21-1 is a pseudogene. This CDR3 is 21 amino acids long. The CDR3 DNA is TGTGCCAGCAGCAAAGAAGAACGGAGTAACGAAGGAGACAGGGCAAGGGCTGAAGCTTTCTTT. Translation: CASSKEERSNEGDRARAEAFF.

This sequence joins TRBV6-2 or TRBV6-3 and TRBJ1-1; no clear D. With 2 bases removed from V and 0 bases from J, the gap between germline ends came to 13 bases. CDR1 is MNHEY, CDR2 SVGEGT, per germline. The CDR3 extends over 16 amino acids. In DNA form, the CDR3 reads TGTGCCAGCAGTTACGAGAGATCGCCTCTGAACACTGAAGCTTTCTTT. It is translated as CASSYERSPLNTEAFF.

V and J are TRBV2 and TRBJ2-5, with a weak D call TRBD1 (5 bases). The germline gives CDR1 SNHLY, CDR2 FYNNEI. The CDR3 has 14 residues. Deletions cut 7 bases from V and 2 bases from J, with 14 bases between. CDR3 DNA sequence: TGTGCCAGCAAAGGTCGTCAGGGTCAAGAGACCCAGTACTTC. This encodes CASKGRQGQETQYF. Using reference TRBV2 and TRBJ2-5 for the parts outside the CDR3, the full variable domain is EPEVTQTPSHQVTQMGQEVILRCVPISNHLYFYWYRQILGQKVEFLVSFYNNEISEKSEIFDDQFSVERPDGSNFTLKIRSTKLEDSAMYFCASKGRQGQETQYFGPGTRLLVL.

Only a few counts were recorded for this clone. The CDR3 spells CASSQAGGYTF. In DNA form, the CDR3 reads TGTGCCAGCAGCCAAGCCGGGGGCTACACCTTC. The chain employs TRBV3-1 (or the pseudogene TRBV3-2) and TRBJ1-2; D not certain. V shed 1 base and J shed 8 bases, with 5 bases lying between them. This CDR3 has 11 amino acids. Germline V gene lookup returns CDR1 LGHDT and CDR2 YNNKEL (reference sequence).

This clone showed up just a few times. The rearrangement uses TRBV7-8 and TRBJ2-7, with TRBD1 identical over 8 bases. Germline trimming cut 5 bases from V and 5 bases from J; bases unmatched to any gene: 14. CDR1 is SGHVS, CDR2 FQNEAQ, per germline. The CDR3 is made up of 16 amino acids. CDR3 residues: CASSTQTGTGGHEQYF. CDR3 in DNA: TGTGCCAGCAGCACTCAAACCGGGACAGGAGGACACGAGCAGTACTTC.

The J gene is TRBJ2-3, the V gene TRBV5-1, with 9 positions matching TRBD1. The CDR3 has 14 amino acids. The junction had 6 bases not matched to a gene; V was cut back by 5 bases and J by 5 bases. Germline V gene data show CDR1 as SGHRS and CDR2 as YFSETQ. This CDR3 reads CASSTGGRIDTQYF. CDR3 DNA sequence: TGCGCCAGCAGTACAGGGGGCCGCATAGATACGCAGTATTTT. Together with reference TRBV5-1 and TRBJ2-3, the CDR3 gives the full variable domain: KAGVTQTPRYLIKTRGQQVTLSCSPISGHRSVSWYQQTPGQGLQFLFEYFSETQRNKGNFPGRFSGRQFSNSRSEMNVSTLELGDSALYLCASSTGGRIDTQYFGPGTRLTVL.

CDR3 sequence reads: CASSDQGAGQYF. As DNA, the CDR3 is TGTGCCAGCAGCGATCAGGGGGCCGGGCAGTACTTC. V gene TRBV3-1 (or the pseudogene TRBV3-2) combines with J gene TRBJ2-7; TRBD1 aligns across 8 bases. The trim removed 5 bases at V and 9 bases at J, leaving 6 bases unmatched. The V gene's germline CDR1 is LGHDT and CDR2 YNNKEL (reference sequence). The CDR3 extends over 12 amino acids.

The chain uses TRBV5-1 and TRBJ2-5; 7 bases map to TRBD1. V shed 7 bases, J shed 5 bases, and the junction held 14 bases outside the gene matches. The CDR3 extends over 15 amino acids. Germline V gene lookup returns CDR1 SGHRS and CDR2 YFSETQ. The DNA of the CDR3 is TGCGCCAGCGCCCAGGCACAGGGGCGTCAGGAGACCCAGTACTTC. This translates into CASAQAQGRQETQYF.

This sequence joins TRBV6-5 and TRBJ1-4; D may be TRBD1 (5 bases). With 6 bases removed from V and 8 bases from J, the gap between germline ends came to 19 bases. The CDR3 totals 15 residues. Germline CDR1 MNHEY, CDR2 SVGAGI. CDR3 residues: CASSRLQGFGEKLFF. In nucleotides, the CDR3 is TGTGCCAGCAGCCGACTGCAGGGCTTCGGGGAAAAACTGTTTTTT.

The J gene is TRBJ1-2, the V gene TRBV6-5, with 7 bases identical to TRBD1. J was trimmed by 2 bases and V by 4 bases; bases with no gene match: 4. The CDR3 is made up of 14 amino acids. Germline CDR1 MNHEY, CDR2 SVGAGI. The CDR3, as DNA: TGTGCCAGCAGTTCCTCGGGACAGAACTATGGCTACACCTTC. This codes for CASSSSGQNYGYTF.

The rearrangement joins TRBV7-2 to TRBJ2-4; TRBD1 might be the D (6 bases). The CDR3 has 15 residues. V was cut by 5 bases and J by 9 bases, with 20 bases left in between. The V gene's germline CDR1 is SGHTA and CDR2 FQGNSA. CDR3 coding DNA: TGTGCCAGCAGCAACAGGGTAGGAGAAGGAAGCATTCAGTACTTC. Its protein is CASSNRVGEGSIQYF.

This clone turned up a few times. DNA of the CDR3: TGTGCCAGCAGTATAACGGGGGGGTCCTACGAGCAGTACTTC. Translated, it gives CASSITGGSYEQYF. The gene calls are TRBV7-3 and TRBJ2-7; 8 bases are shared with TRBD2. CDR1 is SGHTA, CDR2 FQGTGA, per germline. V shed 6 bases and J 1 base; nucleotides not matched to a gene: 5. There are 14 residues in the CDR3.

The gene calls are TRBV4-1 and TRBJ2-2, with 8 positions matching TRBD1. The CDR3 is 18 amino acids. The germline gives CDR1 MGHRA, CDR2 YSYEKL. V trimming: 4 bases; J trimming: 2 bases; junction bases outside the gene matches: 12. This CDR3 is CASSPRGQETFNTGELFF. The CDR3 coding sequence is TGCGCCAGCAGCCCAAGGGGACAGGAGACCTTTAACACCGGGGAGCTGTTTTTT.

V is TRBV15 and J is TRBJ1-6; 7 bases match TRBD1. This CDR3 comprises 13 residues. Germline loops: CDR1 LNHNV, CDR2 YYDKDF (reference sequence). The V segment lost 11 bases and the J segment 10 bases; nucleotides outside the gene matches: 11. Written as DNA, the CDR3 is TGTGCCCAGGGCAGGGGGGATACCTCACCCCTCCACTTT. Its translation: CAQGRGDTSPLHF.